The 31 T cell receptor beta chains below all came from one sample that was sequenced in a study of early T cells in non-severe SARS-CoV-2 infection. TCRdb reprocessed the 5' RACE reads with MiXCR, giving one entry per CDR3 protein. The sample consists of some 57,000 distinct CDR3 sequences, 10% to 13% of them appearing once. Sequencing was carried out using whole blood. The receptors were gathered from an adult who was a healthcare worker with PCR-confirmed SARS-CoV-2 infection or an uninfected control (not recorded which).

The chain uses TRBV2 and TRBJ2-1; 8 nucleotides line up with TRBD2. Germline V lookup: CDR1 SNHLY, CDR2 FYNNEI. The CDR3 length is 18 residues. V lost 1 base to trimming and J lost 7 bases; unmatched junction nucleotides: 15. CDR3 DNA sequence: TGTGCCAGCAGTGAAGGGGCGGGGCCAGCGGGGGCGATGAATGAGCAGTTCTTC. Its protein is CASSEGAGPAGAMNEQFF.

In regard to this clonotype: One base away lies a much larger clone, so this may be a sequencing read error. The CDR3 loop is CASSLTVGTDTQNF. DNA for the CDR3: TGTGCTAGCAGCTTGACAGTGGGCACAGATACGCAGAATTTT. V and J are TRBV7-7 and TRBJ2-3, with a tentative D call TRBD1 (5 bases). Germline V gene sequence: CDR1 SSHAT, CDR2 FNYEAQ (reference sequence). This CDR3 spans 14 amino acids.

Many counts were recorded for this clonotype. The genes are TRBV5-5 and TRBJ1-5; 9 bases match TRBD1. Germline V gene sequence: CDR1 SGHKS, CDR2 YYEKEE (reference sequence). The CDR3 runs to 15 residues. Losses at the gene ends were 0 bases for V and 6 bases for J; bases not matched to a gene: 4. CDR3 bases: TGTGCCAGCAGCTTGGCGGGACAGGGTAGTCAGCCCCAGCATTTT. As protein: CASSLAGQGSQPQHF.

This chain uses TRBV11-2 with TRBJ2-5; a weak D match, TRBD2 (7 bases). Germline CDR1 and CDR2: SGHAT and FQNNGV. The CDR3 is 16 residues long. V was clipped by 2 bases and J by 2 bases, with 15 bases between them. The CDR3 protein is CASSLRGRGLQETQYF. In nucleotides, the CDR3 is TGTGCCAGCAGCTTAAGGGGCAGGGGACTACAAGAGACCCAGTACTTC.

In this sample, this clonotype turned up a few times. This chain joins TRBV11-2 and TRBJ1-6, with D perhaps matching TRBD1 (6 bases). The length of the CDR3 is 11 residues. CDR1 is SGHAT and CDR2 is FQNNGV in the germline V gene. V was trimmed by 4 bases and J by 14 bases, leaving 9 bases between them. The CDR3 sequence is CASSSGETLHF. CDR3 sequence (DNA): TGTGCCAGCAGCTCAGGGGAAACCCTCCACTTT.

This clonotype was counted many times. The CDR3 DNA reads as TGTGCCAGCAGCTTGAGGGGTGGAGGGAGCTCTGGAAACACCATATATTTT. It encodes CASSLRGGGSSGNTIYF. The V gene is TRBV5-6, the J gene TRBJ1-3; maybe TRBD1 (5 bases). The CDR3 runs 17 residues. The V end lost 1 base, the J end lost 0 bases, and 14 bases lay between the germline ends. Germline V gives CDR1 SGHDT, CDR2 YYEEEE.

The V and J genes are TRBV11-2 and TRBJ1-2, with 8 bases aligning to TRBD1. Trimming at V came to 0 bases and at J to 5 bases, leaving 8 bases not matched to a gene. This CDR3 comprises 16 residues. The germline V gene has CDR1 SGHAT and CDR2 FQNNGV. The CDR3 region is CASSLDYRQGRYGYTF. The CDR3 nucleotides are TGTGCCAGCAGCTTAGATTACCGACAGGGGAGATATGGCTACACCTTC. The full variable domain, rest sourced from reference TRBV11-2 and TRBJ1-2, is EAGVAQSPRYKIIEKRQSVAFWCNPISGHATLYWYQQILGQGPKLLIQFQNNGVVDDSQLPKDRFSAERLKGVDSTLKIQPAKLEDSAVYLCASSLDYRQGRYGYTFGSGTRLTVV.

The J gene is TRBJ2-7, the V gene TRBV18; D not resolved. The CDR3 runs 13 residues. CDR1 and CDR2 (germline): KGHSH, LQKENI. V gave up 5 bases and J gave up 1 base, with 9 bases separating them. In DNA, the CDR3 is TGTGCCAGCTCAGTGACCGATTCCTACGAGCAGTACTTC. This translates into CASSVTDSYEQYF.

This clonotype was detected only a few times. The V call is TRBV6-6, the J call TRBJ2-7; either TRBD1 or TRBD2 may fit D (6 bases each). V gave up 8 bases and J gave up 6 bases, with 14 bases separating them. The CDR3 extends over 12 amino acids. CDR1 is MNHNY, CDR2 SVGAGI, per germline (reference sequence). The CDR3 region is CASAGRGGEQYF. The CDR3 DNA reads TGTGCCAGCGCCGGCAGGGGAGGCGAGCAGTACTTC.

This clonotype has only a few counts. The chain employs TRBV6-5 and TRBJ2-7; D perhaps matches TRBD1 (6 bases). Deletions cut 6 bases from V and 3 bases from J, with 15 bases between. Germline V gene lookup returns CDR1 MNHEY and CDR2 SVGAGI. The CDR3 consists of 14 residues. The CDR3 nucleotides are TGTGCCAGCAGAGAAACAGGGAGCATCTACGAGCAGTACTTC. This encodes CASRETGSIYEQYF.

V gene TRBV2 combines with J gene TRBJ2-5; D uncertain. Trimming stripped 4 bases from V and 3 bases from J, with 12 bases between. Germline V gene sequence: CDR1 SNHLY, CDR2 FYNNEI. The CDR3 totals 14 residues. CDR3 nucleotides: TGTGCCAGCAGTGGGTACAGAGGAAAAGAGACCCAGTACTTC. It is translated as CASSGYRGKETQYF.

The V gene is TRBV27, the J gene TRBJ2-3, with D tentatively TRBD1 (6 bases). The CDR3 runs to 15 residues. Trimming cost V 2 bases and J 3 bases, with 12 bases left between them. Germline V gives CDR1 MNHEY, CDR2 SMNVEV (reference sequence). CDR3 region: CASSLEGVITDTQYF. CDR3 nucleotides: TGTGCCAGCAGTTTAGAGGGGGTAATAACAGATACGCAGTATTTT.

CDR3 nucleotide sequence: TGCAGTGCTAGAGATCGGGCGACAGGGGGCGGCGAGCAGTACTTC. It encodes CSARDRATGGGEQYF. The genes are TRBV20-1 and TRBJ2-7, with 10 bases identical to TRBD1. Germline CDR1 and CDR2: DFQATT and SNEGSKA (reference sequence). This CDR3 contains 15 residues. V was pared by 0 bases and J by 6 bases, with 8 bases of the junction left unmatched.

In this sample, this clonotype turned up many times. V is TRBV29-1 and J is TRBJ1-1; D gene unclear. CDR1 and CDR2 (germline): SQVTM, ANQGSEA. CDR3 length: 12 residues. V was cut by 4 bases and J by 5 bases, with 11 bases left in between. The CDR3 bases are TGCAGCGTTGCGTTCGGGTTGACTGAAGCTTTCTTT. The encoded protein is CSVAFGLTEAFF. Full variable domain (outside the CDR3, taken from reference TRBV29-1 and TRBJ1-1): SAVISQKPSRDICQRGTSLTIQCQVDSQVTMMFWYRQQPGQSLTLIATANQGSEATYESGFVIDKFPISRPNLTFSTLTVSNMSPEDSSIYLCSVAFGLTEAFFGQGTRLTVV.

There are many counts of this clonotype. The CDR3: CASSLTSGGTPYEQYF. The CDR3 nucleotides read TGTGCCAGCAGTTTGACTAGCGGGGGGACGCCCTACGAGCAGTACTTC. This chain links TRBV2 with TRBJ2-7; TRBD2 matches 13 bases. This CDR3 is 16 amino acids long. From germline, CDR1 is SNHLY and CDR2 FYNNEI. The V segment lost 5 bases and the J segment 2 bases; nucleotides outside the gene matches: 6.

This clonotype was recorded many times. The rearrangement joins TRBV30 to TRBJ2-7; D possibly uses TRBD1 or TRBD2 (7 bases each). Germline V lookup: CDR1 GTSNPN, CDR2 SVGIG (reference sequence). V was cut by 3 bases and J by 1 base, with 13 bases left in between. CDR3 length equals 14 residues. CDR3 protein: CAWSQGGTSYEQYF. CDR3 coding DNA: TGTGCCTGGAGCCAGGGGGGGACATCCTACGAGCAGTACTTC.

This clonotype was recorded at least ten times. The J gene is TRBJ2-3, the V gene TRBV11-2; 10 bases map to TRBD2. V trimming: 4 bases; J trimming: 5 bases; junction bases outside the gene matches: 3. This CDR3 spans 14 amino acids. The germline V gene encodes CDR1 SGHAT and CDR2 FQNNGV. CDR3 nucleotides: TGTGCCAGCAGCTCCCTAGCGGGGGAAGATACGCAGTATTTT. Translated: CASSSLAGEDTQYF.

The chain carries TRBV10-3 and TRBJ1-1; D unresolved. Trimming removed 6 bases at V and 4 bases at J, with 18 bases between. The germline V gene has CDR1 ENHRY and CDR2 SYGVKD. This CDR3 is built from 15 residues. The CDR3 sequence: CAISPGHPIGTEAFF. The CDR3 nucleotides are TGTGCCATCAGCCCAGGCCACCCAATTGGCACTGAAGCTTTCTTT.

Ten or more counts support this clonotype. The rearrangement uses TRBV13 and TRBJ2-3; D call uncertain. The germline gives CDR1 PRHDT, CDR2 FYEKMQ (reference sequence). The CDR3 spans 14 residues. Trimming cost V 3 bases and J 4 bases, with 11 bases left between them. The CDR3 DNA is TGTGCCAGCAGCTTGGTTTCTGGGGCAGATACGCAGTATTTT. Residues: CASSLVSGADTQYF.

This clonotype was seen many times. The V and J genes are TRBV5-4 and TRBJ1-6, with D possibly TRBD1 on 6 matching bases. The CDR3 has 15 amino acids. In germline, CDR1 is SGHNT, CDR2 YYREEE (reference sequence). V lost 0 bases and J lost 8, with 12 bases in between. The CDR3 spells CASSLAPQGDSPLHF. The DNA of the CDR3 is TGTGCCAGCAGCTTGGCCCCACAGGGAGATTCACCCCTCCACTTT.

This clonotype was seen only a few times. The chain couples TRBV12-3 or TRBV12-4 to TRBJ2-5; the D gene is possibly TRBD2 (6 bases). V was trimmed by 5 bases and J by 3 bases, leaving 13 bases between them. The CDR3 length is 14 residues. Written as DNA, the CDR3 is TGTGCCAGCAGTCGGGACTCCATTAAAGAGACCCAGTACTTC. Translation: CASSRDSIKETQYF.

The rearrangement links TRBV15 to TRBJ2-3; 11 bases are shared with TRBD2. Trimming removed 2 bases from V and 7 bases from J; junction bases left unmatched: 11. The CDR3 runs 17 residues. Germline CDR1 reads LNHNV; CDR2 reads YYDKDF (reference sequence). This chain's CDR3 is CATSRLGTSGGLYTQYF. CDR3 DNA sequence: TGTGCCACCAGCAGATTGGGTACTAGCGGGGGTCTGTATACGCAGTATTTT.

Only a few counts were recorded for this clonotype. The V call is TRBV9, the J call TRBJ1-1, with 10 bases lining up with TRBD1. V shed 0 bases and J 5 bases; nucleotides not matched to a gene: 1. CDR1 and CDR2 from the germline V gene are SGDLS and YYNGEE. The CDR3 has 14 amino acids. CDR3 sequence: CASSVEGQGTEAFF. The CDR3 DNA is TGTGCCAGCAGCGTAGAGGGACAGGGGACTGAAGCTTTCTTT.

Here the CDR3 reads CASSTRASGVETQYF. The CDR3 DNA is TGTGCCAGCAGTACCCGGGCTAGCGGGGTCGAGACCCAGTACTTC. J is TRBJ2-5 and V is TRBV28, with TRBD2 identical over 9 bases. Per the germline V gene, CDR1 is MDHEN and CDR2 is SYDVKM. J was trimmed by 5 bases and V by 5 bases; bases with no gene match: 9. This CDR3 is built from 15 residues.

This clonotype appeared many times. J is TRBJ1-1 and V is TRBV18; D call uncertain. Germline V gene data show CDR1 as KGHSH and CDR2 as LQKENI. Between the trimmed V and J ends, which lost 4 bases and 0 bases, there was a span of 15 bases. This CDR3 has 16 amino acids. CDR3 nucleotide sequence: TGTGCCAGCTCACAGACATCTGACATAATGAACACTGAAGCTTTCTTT. It is translated as CASSQTSDIMNTEAFF. Based on the CDR3 plus reference TRBV18 and TRBJ1-1, the full variable domain is NAGVMQNPRHLVRRRGQEARLRCSPMKGHSHVYWYRQLPEEGLKFMVYLQKENIIDESGMPKERFSAEFPKEGPSILRIQQVVRGDSAAYFCASSQTSDIMNTEAFFGQGTRLTVV.

This clonotype was seen a handful of times. CDR3 in amino acids: CASSSPIAGLYNEQFF. CDR3 in DNA: TGTGCCAGCAGCTCCCCCATAGCGGGCCTCTACAATGAGCAGTTCTTC. The chain uses TRBV5-4 and TRBJ2-1, with 7 nucleotides matching TRBD2. After removal of 3 bases from V and 3 bases from J, the junction contained 9 bases not matched to a gene. In germline, CDR1 is SGHNT, CDR2 YYREEE (reference sequence). The CDR3 extends over 16 amino acids.

The rearrangement joins TRBV7-8 to TRBJ2-5; 9 nucleotides agree with TRBD1. The V gene end was trimmed by 5 bases and the J gene end by 3 bases; junction bases not matched to a gene: 1. Germline CDR1 SGHVS, CDR2 FQNEAQ. The CDR3 has 13 residues. CDR3 coding DNA: TGTGCCAGCAGCCGGGACAGGGAAGAGACCCAGTACTTC. It specifies CASSRDREETQYF.

This clonotype was picked up many times. The chain couples TRBV30 to TRBJ2-3; D could derive from TRBD1 or TRBD2 (5 bases each). CDR1 is GTSNPN and CDR2 is SVGIG in the germline V gene (reference sequence). The CDR3 runs to 15 residues. The V end was cut by 0 bases, the J end by 3 bases, with 13 bases between. The CDR3 nucleotides read TGTGCCTGGAGTGTGTGGAGGTGGGGGACAGATACGCAGTATTTT. Its translation: CAWSVWRWGTDTQYF.

This clonotype has ten or more counts. The chain recombines TRBV6-6 with TRBJ1-5, with TRBD1 as a possible D gene (6 bases). The CDR3 consists of 14 residues. V was pared by 5 bases and J by 7 bases, with 15 bases between. Germline V CDR1 and CDR2: MNHNY, SVGAGI (reference sequence). This CDR3 is CASSKTGMEQPQHF. In DNA, the CDR3 is TGTGCCAGCAGTAAAACAGGGATGGAACAGCCCCAGCATTTT.

The chain uses TRBV30 and TRBJ2-3; either TRBD1 or TRBD2 may fit D (6 bases each). There are 13 residues in the CDR3. The V end lost 5 bases, the J end lost 2 bases, and 11 bases lay between the germline ends. The germline gives CDR1 GTSNPN, CDR2 SVGIG (reference sequence). In nucleotides, the CDR3 is TGTGCCTGGGACCCGGGGGCCACAGATACGCAGTATTTT. This translates into CAWDPGATDTQYF.

The sample holds many counts of this clonotype. The chain couples TRBV9 to TRBJ1-6; 7 nucleotides align to TRBD1. Unmatched junction bases numbered 2, after V lost 1 base and J lost 7 bases. The CDR3 consists of 14 residues. Germline V lookup: CDR1 SGDLS, CDR2 YYNGEE. The CDR3 bases are TGTGCCAGCAGCGTATCGACAGGGAATTCACCCCTCCACTTT. Translated: CASSVSTGNSPLHF.